This passage covers 7 T cell receptor beta chains from one sample sequenced in a study of Ad26.COV2.S vaccination and SARS-CoV-2 variants. This table comes from immunoSEQ multiplex PCR, and its TCRdb copy is limited to in-frame clones, with some not included. The table includes a few hundred thousand clones, 75% to 95% detected once. Stated treatment: over 15 received Ad26.COV2.S at low or high dose, single or two shots; roughly five received placebo; per-sample allocation not given. Sampling took place 63 days after the first vaccine or placebo injection. This specimen consisted of peripheral blood, obtained in a trial of Ad26.COV2.S vaccine versus placebo. These receptors originate from a person between 18 and 65 years old who received the Ad26.COV2.S COVID-19 vaccine or a placebo.

This clone was seen a single time. The gene calls are TRBV5-5 and TRBJ2-7, with TRBD1 matching over 11 bases. Per the germline V gene, CDR1 is SGHKS and CDR2 is YYEKEE (reference sequence). The V segment lost 0 bases and the J segment 7 bases; nucleotides outside the gene matches: 6. The CDR3 has 15 residues. The CDR3 spells CASSLARTGGEEQYF. As DNA, the CDR3 is TGTGCCAGCAGCTTGGCACGGACAGGGGGCGAGGAGCAGTACTTC.

This rearrangement joins TRBV7-9 to TRBJ2-7, with TRBD2 matching 7 bases. From germline, CDR1 is SEHNR and CDR2 FQNEAQ (reference sequence). CDR3 length equals 17 residues. J lost 0 bases, V lost 4 bases, and 12 bases had no gene match. Here the CDR3 reads CASSSTGGTTFSYEQYF. The DNA of the CDR3 is TGTGCCAGCAGCTCCACTGGGGGGACTACCTTCTCCTACGAGCAGTACTTC.

J is TRBJ1-1 and V is TRBV6-1; 8 bases map to TRBD1. The V gene's germline CDR1 is MNHNS and CDR2 SASEGT. V gave up 6 bases and J gave up 1 base; unmatched junction bases: 4. The CDR3 is 14 residues long. The CDR3 loop is CASRIGQGNTEAFF. The CDR3 DNA follows: TGTGCCAGCAGAATCGGACAGGGGAACACTGAAGCTTTCTTT.

A note on this clone: This CDR3 is also generated by other DNA sequences in the sample. The chain joins TRBV14 to TRBJ2-2; D gene unclear. CDR1 and CDR2 (germline): SGHDN, FVKESK. V was shortened by 2 bases and J by 2 bases, with 6 bases between the two germline ends. This CDR3 spans 14 amino acids. The CDR3 nucleotides are TGTGCCAGCAGCCAAAATACTAACACCGGGGAGCTGTTTTTT. Its protein product is CASSQNTNTGELFF.

The chain links TRBV28 to TRBJ1-5; 7 bases align to TRBD1. J lost 3 bases, V lost 11 bases, and 7 bases had no gene match. The CDR3 totals 13 residues. Looked up from germline, CDR1 is MDHEN and CDR2 is SYDVKM. DNA for the CDR3: TGTGCCGCCCGAGACAGGGACAATCAGCCCCAGCATTTT. The encoded protein is CAARDRDNQPQHF.

The rearrangement uses TRBV19 and TRBJ2-5; D is uncertain. Germline values: CDR1 LNHDA, CDR2 SQIVND (reference sequence). The CDR3 runs 15 residues. Trimming took off 4 bases at V and 0 bases at J, with 12 bases between the two ends. CDR3 DNA: TGTGCCAGTAGTAGCCCGGGCGAACACCAAGAGACCCAGTACTTC. This encodes CASSSPGEHQETQYF.

The chain combines TRBV2 with TRBJ2-7, with 10 bases lining up with TRBD1. The ends lost 6 bases at V and 4 bases at J; junction bases unmatched: 18. CDR3 length: 18 residues. Germline CDR1 reads SNHLY; CDR2 reads FYNNEI. The CDR3 is CASRGSGQGRASVYEQYF. CDR3 DNA sequence: TGTGCCAGCAGGGGATCGGGACAGGGGAGGGCTAGCGTGTACGAGCAGTACTTC.